One and the same sample provided the 17 T cell receptor beta chains below, sequenced in a study of PD-L1 blockade in urothelial cancer. Only in-frame clones appear in the TCRdb table, and some are missing; sequencing was by immunoSEQ multiplex PCR. The sample includes fewer than 35,000 clones, approximately 79% of them seen just once. The input for sequencing was PBMCs, taken around atezolizumab (anti-PD-L1) treatment. The receptors here all came from a man aged 50 to 59 with urothelial cancer.

The J gene is TRBJ2-1, the V gene TRBV12-5; D possibly corresponds to TRBD2 (6 bases). CDR3 length: 12 residues. Trimming shortened V by 5 bases and J by 10 bases, and 12 bases separated the two germline ends. Looked up from germline, CDR1 is LGHNT and CDR2 is FRNRAP. In DNA, the CDR3 is TGTGCTAGTGGTGGGGGGAATGGGGAGCAGTTCTTC. The encoded protein is CASGGGNGEQFF.

CDR3 sequence (DNA): TGTGCCAGCAGCTTGCAGGCCAGGGACTACGAGCAGTACGTC. This translates into CASSLQARDYEQYV. The gene calls are TRBV5-5 and TRBJ2-7; possibly TRBD1 for D (5 bases). From germline, CDR1 is SGHKS and CDR2 YYEKEE (reference sequence). Trimming stripped 1 base from V and 3 bases from J, with 11 bases between. This CDR3 has 14 residues.

The CDR3 here is CASSFRQLGSGELFF. CDR3 bases: TGTGCCAGCAGCTTTAGACAGCTTGGTTCCGGGGAGCTGTTTTTT. The V and J genes are TRBV11-2 and TRBJ2-2, with a tentative D call TRBD1 (5 bases). The CDR3 contains 15 residues. The germline V gene has CDR1 SGHAT and CDR2 FQNNGV. V was pared by 3 bases and J by 6 bases, with 14 bases between.

The chain recombines TRBV19 with TRBJ1-5; the D gene is possibly TRBD1 (5 bases). Germline CDR1 LNHDA, CDR2 SQIVND (reference sequence). Between the trimmed V and J ends, which lost 5 bases and 5 bases, there was a span of 22 bases. This CDR3 has 17 amino acids. The CDR3 coding sequence is TGTGCCAGTAGTGCCGGACACGATGGGTCTCTAGATCAGCCCCAGCATTTT. Translating gives CASSAGHDGSLDQPQHF.

As regards this clone: A junction end diverges from the germline sequence, so it may reflect a read error. The V gene is TRBV11-3, the J gene TRBJ1-4; D uncertain. CDR3 length: 9 residues. Germline loops: CDR1 SGHNT, CDR2 YENEEA. The CDR3 bases are TGTGCCAGCTTCGAACTAGGACCTTGG. This translates into CASFELGPW.

The V gene is TRBV15, the J gene TRBJ2-3, with D perhaps matching TRBD2 (6 bases). Trimming left V 2 bases short and J 8 bases short, with 11 bases between. Germline V gene lookup returns CDR1 LNHNV and CDR2 YYDKDF (reference sequence). This CDR3 comprises 13 residues. CDR3 in amino acids: CATSRTKGGTQYF. DNA for the CDR3: TGTGCCACCAGCAGAACCAAGGGAGGTACGCAGTATTTT. Combining the CDR3 with reference TRBV15 and TRBJ2-3 gives the whole variable domain DAMVIQNPRYQVTQFGKPVTLSCSQTLNHNVMYWYQQKSSQAPKLLFHYYDKDFNNEADTPDNFQSRRPNTSFCFLDIRSPGLGDTAMYLCATSRTKGGTQYFGPGTRLTVL.

CDR3: CASSVGGGGQETQYF. CDR3 DNA sequence: TGTGCCAGCAGCGTAGGAGGGGGGGGGCAGGAGACCCAGTACTTC. The gene calls are TRBV9 and TRBJ2-5; D might be TRBD2 (7 bases). V lost 0 bases, J lost 5 bases, and 14 bases lay in between. The CDR3 extends over 15 amino acids. Germline values: CDR1 SGDLS, CDR2 YYNGEE.

The chain recombines TRBV7-9 with TRBJ1-4; no firm D call. Germline loops: CDR1 SEHNR, CDR2 FQNEAQ (reference sequence). Trimming shortened V by 1 base and J by 0 bases, and 6 bases separated the two germline ends. This CDR3 spans 15 amino acids. The CDR3 region is CASSLGYATNEKLFF. DNA for the CDR3: TGTGCCAGCAGCTTAGGTTATGCAACTAATGAAAAACTGTTTTTT.

This clone was seen only a few times. This chain joins TRBV25-1 and TRBJ1-1, with D maybe TRBD1 (6 bases). The CDR3 is made up of 14 amino acids. CDR1 and CDR2 (germline): MGHDK, SYGVNS. Trimming shortened V by 4 bases and J by 4 bases, and 13 bases separated the two germline ends. The CDR3 protein is CASSGRQASTEAFF. The CDR3 nucleotides read TGTGCCAGCAGTGGTAGACAGGCGAGCACTGAAGCTTTCTTT.

The chain joins TRBV5-1 to TRBJ2-3; 10 bases match TRBD2. The CDR3 loop spans 17 amino acids. Per the germline V gene, CDR1 is SGHRS and CDR2 is YFSETQ. The junction had 4 bases not matched to a gene; V was cut back by 0 bases and J by 0 bases. The CDR3 reads CASSLVLAGPSTDTQYF. CDR3 in DNA: TGCGCCAGCAGCTTGGTACTAGCGGGGCCAAGCACAGATACGCAGTATTTT.

The CDR3 loop reads CATSGGAGWTGELFF. CDR3 in DNA: TGTGCCACCAGCGGGGGGGCTGGGTGGACCGGGGAGCTGTTTTTT. V is TRBV15 and J is TRBJ2-2; possibly TRBD2 for D (7 bases). Germline V CDR1 and CDR2: LNHNV, YYDKDF (reference sequence). CDR3 length equals 15 residues. V dropped 5 bases and J dropped 5 bases, with 15 bases sitting between them. The full variable domain, with the rest looked up from reference TRBV15 and TRBJ2-2, is DAMVIQNPRYQVTQFGKPVTLSCSQTLNHNVMYWYQQKSSQAPKLLFHYYDKDFNNEADTPDNFQSRRPNTSFCFLDIRSPGLGDTAMYLCATSGGAGWTGELFFGEGSRLTVL.

The chain uses TRBV6-1 and TRBJ1-4, with TRBD1 identical over 7 bases. Looked up from germline, CDR1 is MNHNS and CDR2 is SASEGT. V was clipped by 6 bases and J by 7 bases; unmatched bases: 8. This CDR3 has 14 residues. The CDR3 DNA sequence: TGTGCCAGCAGGATACAGGGGAGTGGTGAAAAACTGTTTTTT. As protein: CASRIQGSGEKLFF.

This clone is medium-sized (0.01 to 0.1%) within its sample. The chain joins TRBV29-1 to TRBJ1-2; no definite D call. The germline V gene has CDR1 SQVTM and CDR2 ANQGSEA. CDR3 length equals 12 residues. Trimming pared 5 bases from V and 2 bases from J, leaving 9 bases between. The chain's CDR3 is CSVTGLNYGYTF. In DNA, the CDR3 is TGCAGCGTTACCGGACTAAACTATGGCTACACCTTC.

The table lists this clone with a count of one. V gene TRBV5-1 combines with J gene TRBJ1-3; perhaps TRBD1 as D (6 bases). Germline V CDR1 and CDR2: SGHRS, YFSETQ. The CDR3 covers 14 residues. V lost 3 bases and J 2 bases, leaving 9 bases between the germline ends. CDR3 nucleotides: TGCGCCAGCAGCTCCCGGGACACTGGAAACACCATATATTTT. Residues: CASSSRDTGNTIYF. The variable domain in full, completed from reference TRBV5-1 and TRBJ1-3, reads KAGVTQTPRYLIKTRGQQVTLSCSPISGHRSVSWYQQTPGQGLQFLFEYFSETQRNKGNFPGRFSGRQFSNSRSEMNVSTLELGDSALYLCASSSRDTGNTIYFGEGSWLTVV.

V gene TRBV5-8 combines with J gene TRBJ1-1, with 8 bases matching TRBD1. J gave up 5 bases and V 4 bases, and 7 bases lay outside the gene matches. CDR1 and CDR2 (germline): SGHTS, YDEGEE. The CDR3 loop spans 14 amino acids. CDR3 sequence: CASSVQGAGTEAFF. For the CDR3, the DNA is TGTGCCAGCAGCGTTCAGGGGGCGGGAACTGAAGCTTTCTTT.

This chain connects TRBV18 to TRBJ2-3, with 7 positions matching TRBD1. The V gene end was trimmed by 3 bases and the J gene end by 2 bases; junction bases not matched to a gene: 5. Germline V gene data show CDR1 as KGHSH and CDR2 as LQKENI. CDR3 size: 15 residues. CDR3 protein: CASSPTGLNTDTQYF. The CDR3 bases are TGTGCCAGCTCACCGACAGGGCTCAACACAGATACGCAGTATTTT.

The count of this clone is one. The rearrangement joins TRBV2 to TRBJ2-3; a weak D match, TRBD2 (6 bases). The V and J ends lost 3 bases and 4 bases respectively, with 17 bases between them. Germline V gives CDR1 SNHLY, CDR2 FYNNEI. The CDR3 is 16 residues long. In DNA, the CDR3 is TGTGCCAGCAGTGACAACAGCGGGCGGAGCTCAGATACGCAGTATTTT. Translation gives CASSDNSGRSSDTQYF. Using reference TRBV2 and TRBJ2-3 for the parts outside the CDR3, the full variable domain is EPEVTQTPSHQVTQMGQEVILRCVPISNHLYFYWYRQILGQKVEFLVSFYNNEISEKSEIFDDQFSVERPDGSNFTLKIRSTKLEDSAMYFCASSDNSGRSSDTQYFGPGTRLTVL.